The source of this T cell receptor (beta chain) is a study of T cell responses to AZD1222 COVID-19 vaccine. This CDR3 spans 16 amino acids. Germline V gene data show CDR1 as SGDLS and CDR2 as YYNGEE. V was trimmed by 2 bases and J by 1 base, leaving 14 bases between them. The table came from immunoSEQ multiplex PCR; TCRdb's copy has only in-frame clones and leaves some out. The data contain about 99,000 clones, more than 85% of them seen just once; the ten biggest clones take up around 8.4%. This receptor was obtained from an adult who received the AZD1222 COVID-19 vaccine. Sequenced material: peripheral blood, taken 28 days after the second AZD1222 dose. V gene TRBV9 combines with J gene TRBJ2-3, with a possible D match to TRBD2 (5 bases). The CDR3 protein is CASSVLDSPGTDTQYF. Written as DNA, the CDR3 is TGTGCCAGCAGCGTTTTGGACTCCCCGGGCACAGATACGCAGTATTTT.